One T cell receptor beta chain is described in this entry. The method was immunoSEQ multiplex PCR; TCRdb's version includes in-frame clones alone and lacks a portion of them. The profile shows 52,000 or so clones, less than 95% of them singletons. The data are from a study of control samples from healthy donors and cancer patients. CDR1 and CDR2 (germline): SGHAT, FQDESV (reference sequence). V gave up 4 bases and J gave up 2 bases, with 10 bases separating them. This CDR3 has 14 residues. Sequenced input: blood. The gene calls are TRBV11-1 and TRBJ2-3; D possibly corresponds to TRBD2 (6 bases). The source is a man aged 30 to 45 in good health. Here the CDR3 DNA reads TGTGCCAGCAGCTCTCGGACTACCACAGATACGCAGTATTTT. Translated, it gives CASSSRTTTDTQYF.